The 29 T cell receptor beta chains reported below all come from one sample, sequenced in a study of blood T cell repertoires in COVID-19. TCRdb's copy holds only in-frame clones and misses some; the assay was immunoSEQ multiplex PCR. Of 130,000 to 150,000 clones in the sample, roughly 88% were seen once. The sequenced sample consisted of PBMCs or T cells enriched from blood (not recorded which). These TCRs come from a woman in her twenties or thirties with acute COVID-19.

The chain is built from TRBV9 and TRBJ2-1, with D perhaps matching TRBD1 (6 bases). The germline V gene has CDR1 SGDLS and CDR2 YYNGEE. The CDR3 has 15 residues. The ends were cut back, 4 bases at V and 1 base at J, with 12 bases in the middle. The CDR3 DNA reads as TGTGCCAGCAGCCCTCACAGGGAATCCTACAATGAGCAGTTCTTC. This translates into CASSPHRESYNEQFF.

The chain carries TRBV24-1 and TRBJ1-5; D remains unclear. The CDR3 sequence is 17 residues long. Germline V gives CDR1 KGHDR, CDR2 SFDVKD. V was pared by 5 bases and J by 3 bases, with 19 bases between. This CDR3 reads CATSGPGSQRSNQPQHF. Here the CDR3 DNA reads TGTGCCACCAGTGGACCCGGGAGCCAAAGATCCAATCAGCCCCAGCATTTT.

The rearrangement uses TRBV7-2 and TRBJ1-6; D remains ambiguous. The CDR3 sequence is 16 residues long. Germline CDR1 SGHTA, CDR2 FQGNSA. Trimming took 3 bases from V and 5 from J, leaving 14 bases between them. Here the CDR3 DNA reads TGTGCCAGCAGCTTCGAACAGTCCGCACATAATTCACCCCTCCACTTT. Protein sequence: CASSFEQSAHNSPLHF.

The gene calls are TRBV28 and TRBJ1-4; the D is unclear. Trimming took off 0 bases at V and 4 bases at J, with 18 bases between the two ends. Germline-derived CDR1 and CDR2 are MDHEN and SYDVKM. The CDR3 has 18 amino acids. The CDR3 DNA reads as TGTGCCAGCAGTTTATGGGGCAGCTCGGAAGTAGGTAATGAAAAACTGTTTTTT. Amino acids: CASSLWGSSEVGNEKLFF.

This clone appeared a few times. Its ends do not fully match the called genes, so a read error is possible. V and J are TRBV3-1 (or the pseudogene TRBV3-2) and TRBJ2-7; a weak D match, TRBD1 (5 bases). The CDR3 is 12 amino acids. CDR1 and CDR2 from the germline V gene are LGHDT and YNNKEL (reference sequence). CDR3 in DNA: TGTGCCAGCAGCCAAGGCCCCAAGGGGAAAAACTTC. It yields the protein CASSQGPKGKNF.

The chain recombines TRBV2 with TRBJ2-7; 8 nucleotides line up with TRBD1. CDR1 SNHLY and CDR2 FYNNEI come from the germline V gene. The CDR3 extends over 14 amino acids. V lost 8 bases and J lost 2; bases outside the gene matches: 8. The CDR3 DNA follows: TGTGCCAGCCATTTACAGGGGGTGACCTACGAGCAGTACTTC. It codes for CASHLQGVTYEQYF.

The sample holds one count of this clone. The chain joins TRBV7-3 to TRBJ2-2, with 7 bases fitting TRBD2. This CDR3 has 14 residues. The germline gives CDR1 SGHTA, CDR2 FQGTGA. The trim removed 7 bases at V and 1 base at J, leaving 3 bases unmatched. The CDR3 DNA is TGTGCCAGCACCCCGGGAGGGAACACCGGGGAGCTGTTTTTT. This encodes CASTPGGNTGELFF.

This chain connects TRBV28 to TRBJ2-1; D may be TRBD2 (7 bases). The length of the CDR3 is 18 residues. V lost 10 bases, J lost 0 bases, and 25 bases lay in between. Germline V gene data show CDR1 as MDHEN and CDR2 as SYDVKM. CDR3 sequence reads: CATLGGADLRSSYNEQFF. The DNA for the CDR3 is TGTGCCACCCTAGGGGGGGCCGACCTAAGGAGCTCCTACAATGAGCAGTTCTTC.

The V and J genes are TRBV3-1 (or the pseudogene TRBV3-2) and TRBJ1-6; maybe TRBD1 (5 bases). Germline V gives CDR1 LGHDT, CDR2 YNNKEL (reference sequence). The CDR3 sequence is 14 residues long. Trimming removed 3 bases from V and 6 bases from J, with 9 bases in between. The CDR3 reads CASSQSGLNSPLHF. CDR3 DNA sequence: TGTGCCAGCAGCCAGTCAGGGCTTAATTCACCCCTCCACTTT.

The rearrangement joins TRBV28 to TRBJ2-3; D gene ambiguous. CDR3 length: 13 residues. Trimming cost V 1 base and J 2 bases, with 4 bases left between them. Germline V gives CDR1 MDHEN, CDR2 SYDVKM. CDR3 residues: CASSLFLTDTQYF. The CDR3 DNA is TGTGCCAGCAGTTTATTCCTCACAGATACGCAGTATTTT.

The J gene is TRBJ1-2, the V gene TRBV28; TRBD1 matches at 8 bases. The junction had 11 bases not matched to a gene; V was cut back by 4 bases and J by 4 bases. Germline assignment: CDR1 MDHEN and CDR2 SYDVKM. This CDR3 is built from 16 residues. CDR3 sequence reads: CASSSDRARIRYGYTF. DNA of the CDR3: TGTGCCAGCAGTTCGGACAGGGCTAGAATTCGCTATGGCTACACCTTC.

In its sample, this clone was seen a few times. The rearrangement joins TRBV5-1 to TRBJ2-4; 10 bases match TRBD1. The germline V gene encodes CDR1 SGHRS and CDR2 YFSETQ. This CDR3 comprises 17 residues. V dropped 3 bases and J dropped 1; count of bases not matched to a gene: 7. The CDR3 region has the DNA TGCGCCAGCAGCTCTGGACAGGGGGTATGGGCCAAAAACATTCAGTACTTC. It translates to CASSSGQGVWAKNIQYF.

CDR3 amino acids: CASSLAGTDTQYF. In DNA form, the CDR3 reads TGTGCCAGCAGCTTGGCAGGGACAGATACGCAGTATTTT. The J gene is TRBJ2-3, the V gene TRBV5-6, with D maybe TRBD1 (5 bases). The ends were cut back, 0 bases at V and 3 bases at J, with 5 bases in the middle. Germline CDR1 reads SGHDT; CDR2 reads YYEEEE. CDR3 length equals 13 residues.

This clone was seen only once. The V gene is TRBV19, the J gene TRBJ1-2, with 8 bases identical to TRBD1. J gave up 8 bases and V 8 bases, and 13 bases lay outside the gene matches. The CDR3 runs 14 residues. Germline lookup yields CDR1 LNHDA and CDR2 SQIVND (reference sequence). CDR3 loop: CASRGGVTGVGYTF. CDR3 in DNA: TGTGCCAGTCGCGGGGGGGTGACAGGGGTCGGCTACACCTTC.

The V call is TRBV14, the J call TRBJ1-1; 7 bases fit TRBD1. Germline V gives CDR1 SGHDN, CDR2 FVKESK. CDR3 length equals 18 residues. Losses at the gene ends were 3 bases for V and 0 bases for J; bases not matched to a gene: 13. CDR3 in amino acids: CASSQGNRGFVMNTEAFF. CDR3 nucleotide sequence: TGTGCCAGCAGCCAGGGGAACAGGGGCTTCGTCATGAACACTGAAGCTTTCTTT.

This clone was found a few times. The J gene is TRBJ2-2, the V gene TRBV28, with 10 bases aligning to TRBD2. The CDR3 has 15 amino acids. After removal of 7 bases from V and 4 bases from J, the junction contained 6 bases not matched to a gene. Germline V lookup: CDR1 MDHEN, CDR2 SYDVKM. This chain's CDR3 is CASTWTSGGTGELFF. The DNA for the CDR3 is TGTGCCAGCACCTGGACTAGCGGCGGCACCGGGGAGCTGTTTTTT.

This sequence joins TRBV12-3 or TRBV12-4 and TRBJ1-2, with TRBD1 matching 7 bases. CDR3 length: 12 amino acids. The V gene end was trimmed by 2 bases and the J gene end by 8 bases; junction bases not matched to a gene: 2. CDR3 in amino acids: CASSLQGEGYTF. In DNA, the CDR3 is TGTGCCAGCAGTTTACAGGGGGAAGGCTACACCTTC.

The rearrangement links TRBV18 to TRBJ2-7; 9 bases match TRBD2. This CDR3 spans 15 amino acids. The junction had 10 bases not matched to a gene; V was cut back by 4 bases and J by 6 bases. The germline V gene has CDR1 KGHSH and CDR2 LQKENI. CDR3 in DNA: TGTGCCAGCTCACTTTCCGGGACTAGCTTCGGCGAGCAGTACTTC. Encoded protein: CASSLSGTSFGEQYF.

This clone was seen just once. The CDR3: CASQQGSNQPQHF. The CDR3 DNA sequence: TGTGCCAGCCAACAGGGAAGCAATCAGCCCCAGCATTTT. This chain uses TRBV18 with TRBJ1-5; TRBD1 is a possible D gene (6 bases). Germline CDR1 and CDR2: KGHSH and LQKENI. V was trimmed by 8 bases and J by 1 base, leaving 9 bases between them. This CDR3 comprises 13 residues.

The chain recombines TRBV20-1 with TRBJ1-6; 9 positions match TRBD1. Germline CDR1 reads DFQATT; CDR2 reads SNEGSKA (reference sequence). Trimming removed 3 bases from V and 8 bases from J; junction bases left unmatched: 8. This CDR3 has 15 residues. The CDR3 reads CSASLWTGEDSPLHF. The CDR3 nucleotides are TGCAGTGCTAGTCTCTGGACAGGGGAGGATTCACCCCTCCACTTT.

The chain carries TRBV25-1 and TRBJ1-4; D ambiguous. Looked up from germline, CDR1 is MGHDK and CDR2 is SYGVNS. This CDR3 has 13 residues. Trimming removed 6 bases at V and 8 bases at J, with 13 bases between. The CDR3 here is CASRDFTGEKLFF. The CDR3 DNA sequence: TGTGCCAGCAGAGACTTCACGGGAGAAAAACTGTTTTTT.

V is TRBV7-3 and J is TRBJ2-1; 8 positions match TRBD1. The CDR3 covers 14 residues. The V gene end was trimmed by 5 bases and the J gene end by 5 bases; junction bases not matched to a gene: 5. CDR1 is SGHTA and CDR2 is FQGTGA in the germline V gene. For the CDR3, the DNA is TGTGCCAGCAGCATCAGACAGGGGAACAATGAGCAGTTCTTC. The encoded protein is CASSIRQGNNEQFF. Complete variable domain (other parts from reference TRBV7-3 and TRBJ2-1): GAGVSQTPSNKVTEKGKYVELRCDPISGHTALYWYRQSLGQGPEFLIYFQGTGAADDSGLPNDRFFAVRPEGSVSTLKIQRTERGDSAVYLCASSIRQGNNEQFFGPGTRLTVL.

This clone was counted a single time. The CDR3 protein is CASSQTSGAGANVLTF. The CDR3 nucleotides read TGCGCCAGCAGCCAGACATCGGGGGCTGGGGCCAACGTCCTGACTTTC. The V call is TRBV4-1, the J call TRBJ2-6; tentative D call: TRBD2 (6 bases). This CDR3 has 16 amino acids. Trimming left V 3 bases short and J 2 bases short, with 11 bases between. Germline V lookup: CDR1 MGHRA, CDR2 YSYEKL.

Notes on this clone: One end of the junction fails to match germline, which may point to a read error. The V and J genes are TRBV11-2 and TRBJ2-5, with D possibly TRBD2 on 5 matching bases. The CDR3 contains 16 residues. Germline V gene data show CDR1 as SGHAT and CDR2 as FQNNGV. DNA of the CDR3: TGTGCCAGCACCTTAAAGAGGTCGGGGTACCAAGAGACCCAGTACTTC. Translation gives CASTLKRSGYQETQYF.

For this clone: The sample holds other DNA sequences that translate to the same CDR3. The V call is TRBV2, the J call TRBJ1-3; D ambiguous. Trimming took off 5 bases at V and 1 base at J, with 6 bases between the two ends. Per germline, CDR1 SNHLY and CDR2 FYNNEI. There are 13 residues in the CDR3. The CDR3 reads CASSRGSGNTIYF. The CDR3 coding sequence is TGTGCCAGCAGTCGGGGTTCTGGAAACACCATATATTTT.

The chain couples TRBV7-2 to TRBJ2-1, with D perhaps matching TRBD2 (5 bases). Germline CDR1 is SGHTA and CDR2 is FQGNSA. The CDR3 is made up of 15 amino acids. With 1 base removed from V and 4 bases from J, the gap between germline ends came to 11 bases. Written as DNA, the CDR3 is TGTGCCAGCAGCTTAGGAGGGTTCTTTTACAATGAGCAGTTCTTC. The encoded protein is CASSLGGFFYNEQFF.

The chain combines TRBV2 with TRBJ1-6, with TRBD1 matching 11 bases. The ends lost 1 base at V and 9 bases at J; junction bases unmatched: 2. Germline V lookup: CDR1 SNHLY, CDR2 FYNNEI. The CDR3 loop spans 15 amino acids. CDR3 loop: CASSEGTGGISPLHF. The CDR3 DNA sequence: TGTGCCAGCAGTGAAGGGACAGGGGGCATTTCACCCCTCCACTTT.

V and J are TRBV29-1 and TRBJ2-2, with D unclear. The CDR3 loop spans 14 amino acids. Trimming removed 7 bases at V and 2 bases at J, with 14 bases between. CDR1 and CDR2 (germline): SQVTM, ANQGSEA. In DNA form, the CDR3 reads TGCAGCGCCGTGGGCCTCCTAAACACCGGGGAGCTGTTTTTT. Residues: CSAVGLLNTGELFF.

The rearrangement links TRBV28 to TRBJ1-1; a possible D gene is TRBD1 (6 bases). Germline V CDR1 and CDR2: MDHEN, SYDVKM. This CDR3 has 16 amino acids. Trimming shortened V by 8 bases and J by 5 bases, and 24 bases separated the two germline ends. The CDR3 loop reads CASSTGHERGYTEAFF. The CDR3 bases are TGTGCCAGCTCGACCGGTCACGAAAGGGGGTATACTGAAGCTTTCTTT.